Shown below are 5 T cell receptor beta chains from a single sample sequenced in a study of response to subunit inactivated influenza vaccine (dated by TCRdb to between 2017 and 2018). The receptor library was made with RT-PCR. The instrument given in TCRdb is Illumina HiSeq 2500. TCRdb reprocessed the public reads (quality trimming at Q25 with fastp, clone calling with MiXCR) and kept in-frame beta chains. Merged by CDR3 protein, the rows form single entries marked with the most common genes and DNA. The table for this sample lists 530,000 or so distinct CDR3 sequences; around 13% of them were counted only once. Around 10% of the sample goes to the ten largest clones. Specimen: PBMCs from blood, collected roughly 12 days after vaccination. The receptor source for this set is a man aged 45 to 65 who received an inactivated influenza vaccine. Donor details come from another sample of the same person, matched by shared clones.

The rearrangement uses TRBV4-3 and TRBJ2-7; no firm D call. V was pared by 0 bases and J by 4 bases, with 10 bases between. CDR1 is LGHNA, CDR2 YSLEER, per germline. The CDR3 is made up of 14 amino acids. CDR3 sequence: CASSQDLWGYEQYF. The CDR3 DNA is TGCGCCAGCAGCCAAGATTTATGGGGTTACGAGCAGTACTTC.

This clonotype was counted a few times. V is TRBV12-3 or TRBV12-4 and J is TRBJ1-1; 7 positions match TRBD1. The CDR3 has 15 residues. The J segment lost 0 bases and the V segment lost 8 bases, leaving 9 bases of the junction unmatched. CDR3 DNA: TGTGCCAGCTGCCACAGGGGTGCCATGAACACTGAAGCTTTCTTT. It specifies CASCHRGAMNTEAFF.

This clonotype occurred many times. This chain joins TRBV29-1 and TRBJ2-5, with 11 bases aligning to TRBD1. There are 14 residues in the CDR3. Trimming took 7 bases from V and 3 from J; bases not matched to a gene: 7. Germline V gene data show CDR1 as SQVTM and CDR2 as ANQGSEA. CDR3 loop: CSAPGTGGEETQYF. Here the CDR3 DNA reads TGCAGCGCCCCCGGGACAGGGGGGGAAGAGACCCAGTACTTC.

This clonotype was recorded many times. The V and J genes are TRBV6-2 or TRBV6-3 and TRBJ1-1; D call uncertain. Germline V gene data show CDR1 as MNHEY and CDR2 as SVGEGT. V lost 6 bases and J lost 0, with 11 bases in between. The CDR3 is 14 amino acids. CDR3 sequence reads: CASRIKGLNTEAFF. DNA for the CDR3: TGTGCCAGCAGGATAAAAGGGTTGAACACTGAAGCTTTCTTT.

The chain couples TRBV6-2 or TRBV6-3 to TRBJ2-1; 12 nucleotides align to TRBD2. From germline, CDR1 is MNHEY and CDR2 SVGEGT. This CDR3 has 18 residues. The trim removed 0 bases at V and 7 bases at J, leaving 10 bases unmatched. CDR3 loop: CASSYSTTSGRFGNEQFF. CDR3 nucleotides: TGTGCCAGCAGTTACTCGACCACTAGCGGGAGGTTCGGGAATGAGCAGTTCTTC.